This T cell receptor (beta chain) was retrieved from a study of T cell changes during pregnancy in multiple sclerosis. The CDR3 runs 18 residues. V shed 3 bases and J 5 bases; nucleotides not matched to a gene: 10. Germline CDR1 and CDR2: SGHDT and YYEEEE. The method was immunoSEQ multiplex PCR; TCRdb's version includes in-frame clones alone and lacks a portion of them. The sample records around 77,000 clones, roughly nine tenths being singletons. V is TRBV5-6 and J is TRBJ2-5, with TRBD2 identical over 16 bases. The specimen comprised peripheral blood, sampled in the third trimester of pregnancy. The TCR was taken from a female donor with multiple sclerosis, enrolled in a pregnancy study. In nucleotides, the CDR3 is TGTGCCAGCAGCTGGGGGACTAGCGGGAGGGCCAGTAAGGAGACCCAGTACTTC. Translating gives CASSWGTSGRASKETQYF.